Below, 13 T cell receptor beta chains from the same sample are listed, as sequenced in a study of CD8+CD57+ T cells in acquired aplastic anemia. Genomic DNA constituted the template upon which TCR beta VDJ and CDR3 profiling was performed. One entry per CDR3 protein results from TCRdb running MiXCR on the reads. The data hold more than 150,000 distinct CDR3 sequences, with approximately 49% observed a single time. Sequencing input: sorted CD4+, CD8+, or CD8+CD57+ T cells (not recorded which) from PBMCs. These receptors came from a human donor in good health.

The CDR3 nucleotides read TGCAGTGCTAGGGAGACAGGGGGCGCCGGGCAGCCCCAGCATTTT. This encodes CSARETGGAGQPQHF. The rearrangement joins TRBV20-1 to TRBJ1-5, with TRBD1 matching 10 bases. This CDR3 has 15 amino acids. V dropped 3 bases and J dropped 7; count of bases not matched to a gene: 9. Germline V gene data show CDR1 as DFQATT and CDR2 as SNEGSKA (reference sequence).

The chain is built from TRBV4-1 and TRBJ1-2; a possible D gene is TRBD1 (6 bases). Germline V gene data show CDR1 as MGHRA and CDR2 as YSYEKL. The CDR3 spans 15 residues. Trimming took 1 base from V and 8 from J, leaving 17 bases between them. In DNA, the CDR3 is TGCGCCAGCAGCCAAGTGGTAGGGGGGGCGGAAGGCTACACCTTC. This codes for CASSQVVGGAEGYTF.

Comment on this clonotype: This may be a read error, as it is one base from a much larger clone. The chain joins TRBV5-1 to TRBJ2-1; maybe TRBD2 (5 bases). The CDR3 covers 13 residues. Germline CDR1 SGHRS, CDR2 YFSETQ. The CDR3 bases are TGCGCCAGTAACGGGGATTCCTACGATGAGCAGTTCTTC. It codes for CASNGDSYDEQFF. Complete variable domain (other parts from reference TRBV5-1 and TRBJ2-1): KAGVTQTPRYLIKTRGQQVTLSCSPISGHRSVSWYQQTPGQGLQFLFEYFSETQRNKGNFPGRFSGRQFSNSRSEMNVSTLELGDSALYLCASNGDSYDEQFFGPGTRLTVL.

The chain couples TRBV13 to TRBJ1-6; 9 bases line up with TRBD1. There are 17 residues in the CDR3. Germline loops: CDR1 PRHDT, CDR2 FYEKMQ (reference sequence). Unmatched junction bases numbered 11, after V lost 1 base and J lost 10 bases. The chain's CDR3 is CASSLVSGTGSLSPLHF. The CDR3 nucleotides read TGTGCCAGCAGCTTAGTGTCCGGGACAGGGTCTCTGTCACCCCTCCACTTT.

The chain couples TRBV20-1 to TRBJ2-7; tentative D call: TRBD1 (6 bases). CDR3 length equals 12 residues. Germline lookup yields CDR1 DFQATT and CDR2 SNEGSKA (reference sequence). V dropped 1 base and J dropped 2 bases, with 6 bases sitting between them. CDR3 loop: CSARGDTYEQYF. The CDR3 coding sequence is TGCAGTGCTAGAGGGGACACCTACGAGCAGTACTTC.

The chain recombines TRBV25-1 with TRBJ1-2, with TRBD1 matching over 11 bases. Trimming cost V 3 bases and J 4 bases; bases outside gene matches: 4. The germline CDR1 and CDR2 sequences are MGHDK and SYGVNS. The CDR3 extends over 15 amino acids. For the CDR3, the DNA is TGTGCCAGCAGTGATCTAGGACAGGGGGCCTATGGCTACACCTTC. The encoded protein is CASSDLGQGAYGYTF.

This clonotype showed up just a few times. This may come from a read error, since a much larger clone is one base off. J is TRBJ2-7 and V is TRBV20-1, with D possibly matching TRBD1 (6 bases). Germline V gene sequence: CDR1 DFQATT, CDR2 SNEGSKA (reference sequence). V shed 2 bases and J shed 2 bases, with 13 bases lying between them. This CDR3 spans 14 amino acids. The chain's CDR3 is CSARYTGIPYEQYF. The DNA of the CDR3 is TGCAGTGCTAGATATACAGGGATCCCCTACGAGCAGTACTTC.

The chain uses TRBV6-1 and TRBJ1-5; D gene uncertain. Per germline, CDR1 MNHNS and CDR2 SASEGT. The CDR3 length is 13 residues. Trimming cost V 8 bases and J 6 bases, with 14 bases left between them. The chain's CDR3 is CASHKREGQPQHF. The CDR3 nucleotides read TGTGCCAGCCACAAAAGGGAGGGTCAGCCCCAGCATTTT.

J is TRBJ2-3 and V is TRBV4-2; 10 bases line up with TRBD2. The ends lost 4 bases at V and 0 bases at J; junction bases unmatched: 4. Germline V gene lookup returns CDR1 LGHNA and CDR2 YNFKEQ. The CDR3 length is 16 residues. CDR3 sequence reads: CASSRSAGGSTDTQYF. The DNA of the CDR3 is TGTGCCAGCAGCCGCTCAGCGGGAGGGAGCACAGATACGCAGTATTTT.

The chain joins TRBV7-4 to TRBJ2-1; 9 positions agree with TRBD2. The CDR3 has 15 residues. Germline V lookup: CDR1 SGHVT, CDR2 SQSDAQ. The V gene end was trimmed by 3 bases and the J gene end by 4 bases; junction bases not matched to a gene: 4. CDR3 nucleotide sequence: TGTGCCAGCAGCTTGGGCGGGAGGGCTTACAATGAGCAGTTCTTC. It encodes CASSLGGRAYNEQFF.

In its sample, this clonotype was seen many times. At one boundary the junction diverges from the germline segment, which might be a read error. The chain employs TRBV5-1 and TRBJ2-5; maybe TRBD1 (5 bases). Germline V gene lookup returns CDR1 SGHRS and CDR2 YFSETQ. The CDR3 has 14 amino acids. The CDR3 reads CASSLGDSQETQYF. The CDR3 DNA sequence: TGTGCCAGCAGCTTAGGCGACAGCCAAGAGACCCAGTACTTC.

This rearrangement joins TRBV5-1 to TRBJ1-2; 8 bases line up with TRBD1. Per the germline V gene, CDR1 is SGHRS and CDR2 is YFSETQ. The J segment lost 6 bases and the V segment lost 1 base, leaving 2 bases of the junction unmatched. The CDR3 is 13 amino acids. The CDR3 DNA follows: TGCGCCAGCAGCTTGACGACAGGGGATGGCTACACCTTC. Amino acid sequence: CASSLTTGDGYTF.

This clonotype was picked up one time. The CDR3 region has the DNA TGTGCCAGTAGAGAAGGTAGCGGGCGCTCCTACGAGCAGTACTTC. This sequence encodes CASREGSGRSYEQYF. This chain links TRBV19 with TRBJ2-7, with 7 bases matching TRBD2. Germline lookup yields CDR1 LNHDA and CDR2 SQIVND (reference sequence). This CDR3 has 15 residues. V lost 6 bases, J lost 0 bases, and 8 bases stayed unmatched.